Detailed here is one T cell receptor (beta chain). No antigen is known for it. Trimming removed 4 bases from V and 0 bases from J; junction bases left unmatched: 7. The CDR3 length is 17 residues. Germline V gene sequence: CDR1 SGHNT, CDR2 YYREEE (reference sequence). These data come from a study of vaccination and CD4 T cells after COVID-19. With the Oncomine TCR Beta short-read assay, DNA from cultured CD4+ T cells was sequenced. TCRdb reanalysed the PCR reads using MiXCR and keeps one entry per CDR3 protein. The sample yields some 25,000 distinct CDR3 sequences, approximately 56% seen once. The treatment denotes: approximately 9-day PBMC culture with coronavirus spike peptide pools or control peptides (ViraFEST assay).

This clonotype originated in a human donor who had recovered from COVID-19. The sample comprised CD4+ T cells from blood, cultured in vitro. This chain joins TRBV5-4 and TRBJ2-7, with 13 bases aligning to TRBD2. The CDR3 loop reads CASSRLAGGDFSYEQYF. In DNA form, the CDR3 reads TGTGCCAGCAGCCGACTAGCGGGAGGCGACTTCTCCTACGAGCAGTACTTC.